This TCR beta chain was profiled in a study of cytomegalovirus exposure and HLA in healthy donors (dated by TCRdb to about 2017). Background for the entire study: An earlier analysis of roughly 500 of the donors reported roughly 300 Gb of sequence data and approximately 120 million unique TCR beta sequences obtained from some 200 million T cells. Approximately 310 gigabases of sequencing data and approximately 80 million unique TCR sequences were included in an early release covering about 620 HLA-typed donors. Of the approximately 400 genotyped donors, approximately 83% fell in the genetic ancestry cluster associated with self-reported Caucasian donors. The study was designed to test whether signatures of past pathogen exposure could be identified by cataloging public T cell receptors. Using immunosequencing, the study profiled T cell repertoires from about 620 subjects and related those repertoires to cytomegalovirus serostatus. A separate validation cohort of 100 to 150 different subjects was used in addition to the roughly 670-subject first cohort. To predict cytomegalovirus infection status, the study combined high-throughput TCR immunosequencing, statistical association of individual TCRs with disease status, and machine learning. In a later analysis, previously published TCR beta repertoires from hundreds of donors were re-analyzed and high-resolution HLA genotyping was added so that TCR occurrence patterns could be studied. In the later analysis, no new phenotypic data were used to find candidate immune exposures; instead, reliance was placed on TCR beta sequences and their occurrence across donors. An earlier analysis of 587 of the donors applied high-throughput TCR beta sequencing to assess whether each TCR beta V gene segment acted as functional or pseudogenic. Alongside the repertoire data, information on donor age, sex, ethnicity and CMV serostatus was compiled. A later genetic analysis took genome-wide SNP genotypes for about three fifths of the 666 donors and used that subset as a discovery cohort. Every repertoire in the discovery cohort had been generated on one and the same sequencing platform. HLA typing covered class I and class II loci at four-digit resolution. Typing coverage varied by locus: roughly 629-630 donors for A, B, C, DRB1 and DQB1; some 520 for DQA1; more than 600 for DPA1; more than 450 for DPB1. Four or five DR-DQ haplotypes were handled as single units for association and clustering, since linkage in the cohort was strong. On average, around 240,000 unique TCR beta nucleotide sequences were sequenced per donor among 300 to 500 genotyped donors of the cohort, with around 19% of those sequences being non-productive. The paper's findings and limits, for the study overall: While some public TCRs were present in many individuals, most TCR sequences turned up only very rarely across donors. A later analysis associated 17,000 or so TCR beta sequences with specific HLA alleles at a false discovery rate of 0.05. The classifier was reported to diagnose cytomegalovirus status with high specificity and sensitivity in both the original and validation cohorts. An association between a missense DCLRE1C variant and V-gene and J-gene trimming of TCR beta chains was found in a later genetic analysis and replicated in an independent cohort. The authors suggested that the approach could potentially be generalized to other disease states and immunological phenotypes. A group of highly shared sequence variants was considered likely to be a technical artifact of the sequencing pipeline. In this cohort, only TCR beta chains were sequenced, and detectable features were limited by the absence of alpha or paired-chain data. The 87-base-pair reads could not distinguish some IMGT-functional V segments, including TRBV6-2 and TRBV6-3, so those segments were excluded. Because some donors lacked HLA typing at each locus, the association tests relied only on the typed subset. Because counts were too low, approximately 18 rarely observed V segments, including chromosome 9 orphons, were excluded from the earlier analysis of under 650 of the donors. According to a later analysis, TCR association rates differed among HLA loci, with DRB1 alleles showing the most associated TCRs and HLA-C alleles showing the fewest. Presence/absence analyses assumed roughly uniform sequencing depth across donors, an assumption that may not hold. Linkage disequilibrium might explain the correlated functional status among segregating V segments, but an unknown experimental factor could not be excluded. According to a later analysis, most CMV-associated TCR beta chains appeared to be HLA-restricted, and the HLA associations seemed to be driven largely by CMV exposure. In an earlier analysis of 587 of the donors, most TCR beta V segments appeared in productive rearrangements about 90% or about 30% of the time, broadly matching IMGT annotations. For the cohort, immune exposure information was limited to CMV serostatus. Several of the top co-occurrence clusters appeared to be linked to parvovirus B19, influenza, CMV and Epstein-Barr virus, according to a later analysis. In a later analysis, HLA-associated TCR beta chains were found to be more clonally expanded and to have lower generation probabilities than equally common non-associated chains. In vitro tests confirmed that a few of the cytomegalovirus-associated TCR beta chains recognize cytomegalovirus antigens. A later genetic analysis reported fewer N-insertions in productive TCRs among donors in an Asian-associated ancestry cluster than the approximately 670-donor mean. When HLA alleles, especially DR and DQ, strongly co-occurred, attributing TCR associations to individual alleles was difficult. A further reported finding was that TCR beta sequences accurately predicted the HLA-A and HLA-B alleles for most subjects in the first cohort. The study gave a list of 150 to 200 TCR beta chains associated with cytomegalovirus.

Trimming takes 8 bases from V and 5 bases from J, and the germline ends sit 11 bases apart. According to the germline V gene, CDR1 reads SGHAT and CDR2 reads FQNNGV. From the cysteine through the phenylalanine, the CDR3 covers 12 amino acids. Just the 36-base CDR3 DNA is kept, in frame starting at base 1. Concerning this clone itself: Its recognized antigen is unknown. Base quality data are lacking; no much larger clone is found one base away.

The cohort comprised 710 or so healthy bone marrow donors. At the time of sampling, every cohort member was nominally healthy, though immune exposures that went unrecorded were likely present. The donor was CMV seropositive and was included in the group of around 300 seropositive cohort members. A peripheral blood sample was collected from each donor, and TCR beta sequencing was performed on peripheral blood mononuclear cells. The Qiagen DNeasy Blood Extraction Kit was used to extract genomic DNA from the blood cell samples. Library method: the immunoSEQ multiplex PCR assay. For the multiplex PCR, a mixture combining 60 forward primers for TCR Vbeta segments and 13 reverse primers for TCR Jbeta segments was used. A multiplex PCR assay on genomic DNA amplified the CDR3 region of rearranged TCR beta genes. The amplified TCR beta libraries were sequenced on the Illumina HiSeq System as 87-base-pair reads. From the authors' description of their analysis: In a later analysis, around 80 million unique TCR beta chains were counted across the 666 repertoires, and about 10 million of these chains were shared by at least two donors. A nearest-neighbor algorithm error-corrected the raw reads and collapsed the reads into unique sequences, merging closely related sequences to remove PCR and sequencing errors. CDR3 sequences were aligned to IMGT reference sequences to assign V, D and J gene segments. For a sequence to be retained, a match of at least six nucleotides was required to both a V gene segment and a J gene segment. A rearrangement was called productive if the CDR3 had no stop codons and remained in frame with V and J, and every other rearrangement was called non-productive. CDR3 was defined according to IMGT convention as the region running from the second conserved V-encoded cysteine to the conserved J-encoded phenylalanine. Sequences without an unambiguous match to a single V gene segment were excluded from the earlier analysis of several hundred of the donors. An earlier analysis of 587 of the donors classified V segments as functional when productive rearrangements were above 56.7% and as segregating when the standard deviation between donors was above 5%. A statistical classification framework was developed to diagnose cytomegalovirus status using the catalog of TCR beta chain sequences. V and J gene assignment, in a later analysis, came from comparing TCR nucleotide sequences with IMGT/GENE-DB human TR gene sequences. The TCRdist pipeline was used in a later analysis to assign CDR3 sequences and most-parsimonious VDJ recombination scenarios. In a later analysis, every TCR beta chain was defined by the combination of its CDR3 amino acid sequence and its V-gene family, and reads without a unique V-gene family were dropped. As a way to deal with suspected cross-contamination and a sequencing artifact, a later analysis dropped approximately 590 nucleotide sequences that were highly shared and had low generation probability. In a later analysis, a clonal expansion index for each public chain was calculated from normalized within-repertoire ranks of inferred template counts. Generation probabilities in a later analysis came from a VDJ recombination model fitted to out-of-frame rearrangements, and those results were checked against IGoR. Hypergeometric tests were used in a later analysis to score TCR-TCR, TCR-HLA and TCR-CMV co-occurrence, with a repertoire-size bias correction applied to the TCR pairs. To estimate false discovery rates, a later analysis permuted the HLA or CMV assignments 20 times. In a later analysis, co-occurring TCRs were grouped with DBSCAN, and TCRdist sequence similarity was added when clustering was performed within HLA-allele-positive subsets. Co-occurrence clustering excluded repertoires with fewer than 30,000 or more than 120,000 public chains, plus five with anomalous nucleotide sharing. TCRdb mirrors the immuneACCESS table, restricted to in-frame sequences. Some clones are absent from its copies; in checked studies, under half trace to an unresolved V gene, and the reason for the others is unknown. V and J calls and clone size are copied from that table; D and trimming were computed from the DNA. The sample has under 300,000 clones on record, roughly 89% of them singletons. The leading ten clones occupy less than 4% of the sample.

The sequenced material came from PBMCs. The rearrangement combines TRBV11-2 with TRBJ2-3; a tentative D match to TRBD1 spans 6 bases. This clonotype was sampled from a man between 40 and 49 years old in good health and CMV-seropositive. CDR3 loop: CASGQGGDTQYF. The sequenced DNA is TGTGCCAGCGGCCAAGGGGGAGATACGCAGTATTTT. The full variable domain, with segments outside the CDR3 supplied by the reference TRBV11-2 and TRBJ2-3 proteins, appears as EAGVAQSPRYKIIEKRQSVAFWCNPISGHATLYWYQQILGQGPKLLIQFQNNGVVDDSQLPKDRFSAERLKGVDSTLKIQPAKLEDSAVYLCASGQGGDTQYFGPGTRLTVL.